This T cell receptor beta chain was documented in a study of blood T cell repertoires in COVID-19. Study at large: Both acute and convalescent COVID-19 samples were obtained from the United States, Italy and Spain.

Repertoires were generated with immunoSEQ multiplex PCR, while TCRdb's copy carries only in-frame clones and drops some. The sample consists of more than 150,000 clones, approximately 88% of them appearing once. This CDR3 spans 15 amino acids. Germline V gene sequence: CDR1 MDHEN, CDR2 SYDVKM. The germline V and J ends were trimmed by 10 bases and 0 bases, with 15 bases remaining between them. Self-reported history from a screening survey and questionnaire set each donor's cohort. All recovered Cohort 3 donors got two negative PCRs, got clearance, or saw symptom resolution. This rearrangement joins TRBV28 to TRBJ1-4; D gene ambiguous. Sequenced: PBMCs or T cells enriched from blood (not recorded which). The receptor was derived from a woman in her sixties or seventies who had recovered from COVID-19. The CDR3 protein is CATLSEEATNEKLFF. CDR3 coding DNA: TGTGCCACCCTAAGTGAGGAAGCAACTAATGAAAAACTGTTTTTT.